The text below deals with one T cell receptor beta chain. This sample is part of a study of blood T cell repertoires in COVID-19. Study information: Donors in the United States, Italy and Spain gave samples during acute or convalescent COVID-19.

Germline V lookup: CDR1 SGHTA, CDR2 FQGTGA. After removal of 5 bases from V and 2 bases from J, the junction contained 5 bases not matched to a gene. The CDR3 totals 14 residues. The assay was immunoSEQ multiplex PCR, and TCRdb's table has in-frame clones only and misses some. The sample carries 130,000 to 150,000 clones, 70% to 85% recorded once. This TCR was sampled from a human donor in a cohort sampled during active COVID-19. The sequenced sample consisted of peripheral blood. The chain joins TRBV7-3 to TRBJ2-5, with 7 bases identical to TRBD1. The CDR3 region has the DNA TGTGCCAGCAGCCGCACAGGGGATCAAGAGACCCAGTACTTC. This sequence encodes CASSRTGDQETQYF. The variable domain in full, completed from reference TRBV7-3 and TRBJ2-5, reads GAGVSQTPSNKVTEKGKYVELRCDPISGHTALYWYRQSLGQGPEFLIYFQGTGAADDSGLPNDRFFAVRPEGSVSTLKIQRTERGDSAVYLCASSRTGDQETQYFGPGTRLLVL.